These 32 T cell receptor beta chains came from one sample sequenced in a study of cytomegalovirus exposure and HLA in healthy donors. Primers included in the PCR were 60 Vbeta and 13 Jbeta primers. Generated by immunoSEQ multiplex PCR, the TCRdb table keeps only in-frame clones and is missing some. Of 130,000 or so clones detected, around 79% appear once; the ten largest clones hold less than 2.5%. Sequencing input: PBMCs. The receptors here all came from a woman in her thirties or forties in good health and CMV-seropositive.

The chain has TRBV5-4 and TRBJ1-1; possibly TRBD1 for D (6 bases). Trimming removed 5 bases at V and 3 bases at J, with 11 bases between. Germline-derived CDR1 and CDR2 are SGHNT and YYREEE (reference sequence). The CDR3 runs to 13 residues. The CDR3, as DNA: TGTGCCAGCAGAAAACAGGGAGACACTGAAGCTTTCTTT. It translates to CASRKQGDTEAFF.

The chain links TRBV11-2 to TRBJ2-7, with 12 bases matching TRBD1. Looked up from germline, CDR1 is SGHAT and CDR2 is FQNNGV. The CDR3 is made up of 16 amino acids. The V segment lost 4 bases and the J segment 4 bases; nucleotides outside the gene matches: 8. CDR3: CASSSHRDRGRYEQYF. CDR3 in DNA: TGTGCCAGCAGCTCCCACCGGGACAGGGGGCGATACGAGCAGTACTTC. Together with reference TRBV11-2 and TRBJ2-7, the CDR3 gives the full variable domain: EAGVAQSPRYKIIEKRQSVAFWCNPISGHATLYWYQQILGQGPKLLIQFQNNGVVDDSQLPKDRFSAERLKGVDSTLKIQPAKLEDSAVYLCASSSHRDRGRYEQYFGPGTRLTVT.

This clone has only one observation. V is TRBV18 and J is TRBJ1-4, with D unresolved. Germline lookup yields CDR1 KGHSH and CDR2 LQKENI. The CDR3 spans 13 residues. V gave up 2 bases and J gave up 6 bases, with 7 bases separating them. The CDR3 sequence: CASSPSLDEKLFF. CDR3 sequence (DNA): TGTGCCAGCTCACCAAGCCTAGATGAAAAACTGTTTTTT.

The rearrangement joins TRBV5-5 to TRBJ2-2; 7 bases match TRBD1. Germline trimming cut 4 bases from V and 0 bases from J; bases unmatched to any gene: 6. This CDR3 contains 16 residues. Germline CDR1 SGHKS, CDR2 YYEKEE (reference sequence). The DNA of the CDR3 is TGTGCCAGCAGCATAGGGCAGGGGGCGAACACCGGGGAGCTGTTTTTT. Translation: CASSIGQGANTGELFF.

This rearrangement joins TRBV7-2 to TRBJ2-1; TRBD2 matches 9 bases. Trimming at V came to 0 bases and at J to 6 bases, leaving 6 bases not matched to a gene. The length of the CDR3 is 16 residues. CDR1 is SGHTA, CDR2 FQGNSA, per germline. DNA for the CDR3: TGTGCCAGCAGCTTAGCATCGGTAGCGGGGGCCAATGAGCAGTTCTTC. Its translation: CASSLASVAGANEQFF.

The rearrangement joins TRBV29-1 to TRBJ1-2; 10 bases align to TRBD1. V dropped 7 bases and J dropped 8; count of bases not matched to a gene: 4. CDR1 and CDR2 from the germline V gene are SQVTM and ANQGSEA. This CDR3 is built from 11 residues. This CDR3 is CSGGTGVGYTF. The CDR3 nucleotides are TGCAGCGGGGGGACAGGGGTGGGCTACACCTTC.

This clone turned up a few times. Other nucleotide sequences from this sample produce the same CDR3. V is TRBV2 and J is TRBJ1-5, with a weak D call TRBD1 (6 bases). Germline V gene lookup returns CDR1 SNHLY and CDR2 FYNNEI. The CDR3 consists of 15 residues. V shed 7 bases and J shed 1 base, with 14 bases lying between them. The CDR3, as DNA: TGTGCCAGCACTTCAACAGGGATGAGCAATCAGCCCCAGCATTTT. Protein: CASTSTGMSNQPQHF. The full variable domain, completed using reference TRBV2 and TRBJ1-5, is EPEVTQTPSHQVTQMGQEVILRCVPISNHLYFYWYRQILGQKVEFLVSFYNNEISEKSEIFDDQFSVERPDGSNFTLKIRSTKLEDSAMYFCASTSTGMSNQPQHFGDGTRLSIL.

The rearrangement joins TRBV5-6 to TRBJ1-2, with TRBD1 identical over 8 bases. CDR1 is SGHDT, CDR2 YYEEEE, per germline. The CDR3 extends over 15 amino acids. The V gene end was trimmed by 0 bases and the J gene end by 1 base; junction bases not matched to a gene: 2. As DNA, the CDR3 is TGTGCCAGCAGCTTGGGGACAGGGAATAACTATGGCTACACCTTC. Translating it yields CASSLGTGNNYGYTF.

The V gene is TRBV10-3, the J gene TRBJ2-1; 13 bases align to TRBD2. The CDR3 sequence is 17 residues long. V was pared by 3 bases and J by 6 bases, with 8 bases of the junction left unmatched. Germline CDR1 ENHRY, CDR2 SYGVKD. In DNA, the CDR3 is TGTGCCATCAGTGACGGGACTAGCGGGAAGGCAGCCAATGAGCAGTTCTTC. The encoded protein is CAISDGTSGKAANEQFF.

The chain uses TRBV6-5 and TRBJ1-1; TRBD1 matches at 10 bases. Germline assignment: CDR1 MNHEY and CDR2 SVGAGI. CDR3 length equals 12 residues. With 6 bases clipped from V and 11 bases from J, the junction kept 6 bases outside the gene matches. The DNA of the CDR3 is TGTGCCAGCAGGTCCGGGACAGGGGACGCTTTCTTT. Its protein is CASRSGTGDAFF.

The CDR3, as DNA: TGTGCCAGCAGTCTGACTAGCGGGAGCTACGAGCAGTACTTC. It encodes CASSLTSGSYEQYF. The chain combines TRBV14 with TRBJ2-7, with 12 bases identical to TRBD2. The CDR3 is made up of 14 amino acids. V trimming: 6 bases; J trimming: 3 bases; junction bases outside the gene matches: 3. CDR1 is SGHDN and CDR2 is FVKESK in the germline V gene. Together with reference TRBV14 and TRBJ2-7, the CDR3 gives the full variable domain: EAGVTQFPSHSVIEKGQTVTLRCDPISGHDNLYWYRRVMGKEIKFLLHFVKESKQDESGMPNNRFLAERTGGTYSTLKVQPAELEDSGVYFCASSLTSGSYEQYFGPGTRLTVT.

In its sample, this clone was seen a few times. The rearrangement uses TRBV10-3 and TRBJ2-7, with TRBD1 matching 7 bases. The CDR3 is 16 amino acids. From germline, CDR1 is ENHRY and CDR2 SYGVKD. V lost 3 bases, J lost 1 base, and 9 bases stayed unmatched. This chain's CDR3 is CAISDLSRTGSYEQYF. The CDR3 coding sequence is TGTGCCATCAGTGACCTGTCCCGGACAGGTTCCTACGAGCAGTACTTC.

This clone showed up just once. The chain is built from TRBV5-1 and TRBJ1-2, with TRBD1 matching 10 bases. The CDR3 has 16 amino acids. From germline, CDR1 is SGHRS and CDR2 YFSETQ. The V gene end was trimmed by 4 bases and the J gene end by 4 bases; junction bases not matched to a gene: 10. The CDR3 reads CASSGSDRGPGYGYTF. CDR3 coding DNA: TGCGCCAGCAGCGGTTCAGACAGGGGGCCGGGCTATGGCTACACCTTC.

V and J are TRBV4-2 and TRBJ1-2, with 7 bases aligning to TRBD1. CDR1 is LGHNA and CDR2 is YNFKEQ in the germline V gene. The CDR3 extends over 14 amino acids. With V trimmed by 0 bases and J by 2 bases, 0 bases remained unmatched. The CDR3 coding sequence is TGTGCCAGCAGCCAAGAGACAGGGAACTATGGCTACACCTTC. It codes for CASSQETGNYGYTF.

This clone was counted only a few times. This chain connects TRBV11-3 to TRBJ2-7, with 8 bases matching TRBD1. V lost 8 bases and J lost 6; bases outside the gene matches: 12. The CDR3 extends over 14 amino acids. The germline V gene encodes CDR1 SGHNT and CDR2 YENEEA. The CDR3 loop is CASPPAGGFCEQYF. The CDR3 coding sequence is TGTGCCAGCCCACCGGCAGGGGGCTTTTGCGAGCAGTACTTC.

The chain combines TRBV15 with TRBJ2-1; 8 bases line up with TRBD1. The CDR3 sequence is 17 residues long. The V and J ends lost 0 bases and 5 bases, in that order; junction bases with no gene match: 9. CDR1 and CDR2 (germline): LNHNV, YYDKDF (reference sequence). The CDR3 DNA reads TGTGCCACCAGCAGAGATCGGCGGGACAGGCCGAACAATGAGCAGTTCTTC. Translation gives CATSRDRRDRPNNEQFF. The complete variable domain, with remaining parts taken from reference TRBV15 and TRBJ2-1, reads DAMVIQNPRYQVTQFGKPVTLSCSQTLNHNVMYWYQQKSSQAPKLLFHYYDKDFNNEADTPDNFQSRRPNTSFCFLDIRSPGLGDTAMYLCATSRDRRDRPNNEQFFGPGTRLTVL.

This chain uses TRBV7-2 with TRBJ2-1; 15 bases map to TRBD2. The ends lost 5 bases at V and 5 bases at J; junction bases unmatched: 13. CDR1 and CDR2 (germline): SGHTA, FQGNSA. The CDR3 sequence is 19 residues long. The CDR3 is CASSPTGTSGRYRDNEQFF. The DNA of the CDR3 is TGTGCCAGCAGCCCCACCGGGACTAGCGGGAGGTATCGTGACAATGAGCAGTTCTTC.

The genes are TRBV4-2 and TRBJ1-3; 8 bases are a match to TRBD1. Germline V gives CDR1 LGHNA, CDR2 YNFKEQ. The CDR3 consists of 16 residues. J gave up 8 bases and V 0 bases, and 9 bases lay outside the gene matches. CDR3 DNA sequence: TGTGCCAGCAGCCAAGACGGAGGACAGGGTAGAGACACCATATATTTT. Protein sequence: CASSQDGGQGRDTIYF.

The chain uses TRBV30 and TRBJ2-7; weak D call: TRBD2 (7 bases). Trimming removed 3 bases at V and 4 bases at J, with 19 bases between. CDR3 length equals 15 residues. Per the germline V gene, CDR1 is GTSNPN and CDR2 is SVGIG (reference sequence). The chain's CDR3 is CAWSPLGGGSYEQYF. For the CDR3, the DNA is TGTGCCTGGAGCCCGTTGGGGGGCGGGAGTTACGAGCAGTACTTC.

V is TRBV2 and J is TRBJ1-5; 8 nucleotides line up with TRBD1. This CDR3 has 15 residues. Germline loops: CDR1 SNHLY, CDR2 FYNNEI. Unmatched junction bases numbered 6, after V lost 4 bases and J lost 4 bases. CDR3 sequence reads: CASSGGTGRNQPQHF. In nucleotides, the CDR3 is TGTGCCAGCAGTGGGGGGACAGGAAGAAATCAGCCCCAGCATTTT. Full variable domain (rest looked up from reference TRBV2 and TRBJ1-5): EPEVTQTPSHQVTQMGQEVILRCVPISNHLYFYWYRQILGQKVEFLVSFYNNEISEKSEIFDDQFSVERPDGSNFTLKIRSTKLEDSAMYFCASSGGTGRNQPQHFGDGTRLSIL.

In its sample, this clone was seen a few times. The chain is built from TRBV28 and TRBJ2-5; 8 bases fit TRBD2. The CDR3 is made up of 16 amino acids. V shed 6 bases, J shed 1 base, and the junction held 10 bases outside the gene matches. Germline V gives CDR1 MDHEN, CDR2 SYDVKM. This chain's CDR3 is CASSASSGGFQETQYF. The CDR3, as DNA: TGTGCCAGCAGCGCTAGCAGCGGGGGCTTCCAAGAGACCCAGTACTTC.

The chain is built from TRBV19 and TRBJ1-5; 7 bases agree with TRBD1. This CDR3 has 13 amino acids. From germline, CDR1 is LNHDA and CDR2 SQIVND (reference sequence). The trim removed 9 bases at V and 4 bases at J, leaving 6 bases unmatched. DNA for the CDR3: TGTGCCAGCTCGGGACAGTTTAATCAGCCCCAGCATTTT. It yields the protein CASSGQFNQPQHF.

This rearrangement joins TRBV5-1 to TRBJ2-1; 8 bases line up with TRBD1. V dropped 0 bases and J dropped 15; count of bases not matched to a gene: 8. There are 13 residues in the CDR3. The germline V gene has CDR1 SGHRS and CDR2 YFSETQ. The CDR3 here is CASSLGQGSVPFF. In DNA, the CDR3 is TGCGCCAGCAGCTTGGGACAGGGGTCGGTTCCGTTCTTC.

This rearrangement joins TRBV4-1 to TRBJ1-5; no clear D. Germline V gene sequence: CDR1 MGHRA, CDR2 YSYEKL. V was clipped by 4 bases and J by 1 base, with 8 bases between them. The CDR3 has 14 amino acids. The CDR3 reads CASSRAESNQPQHF. In DNA, the CDR3 is TGCGCCAGCAGCCGCGCGGAAAGCAATCAGCCCCAGCATTTT.

This sequence joins TRBV10-3 and TRBJ2-3; 9 bases line up with TRBD2. Germline CDR1 reads ENHRY; CDR2 reads SYGVKD. The CDR3 consists of 16 residues. V shed 4 bases and J 4 bases; nucleotides not matched to a gene: 9. CDR3 protein: CAISGGRGGPADTQYF. The CDR3 nucleotides are TGTGCCATCAGTGGGGGGCGGGGGGGCCCCGCAGATACGCAGTATTTT.

The V and J genes are TRBV6-5 and TRBJ2-1; 11 bases are shared with TRBD2. CDR3 size: 15 residues. Germline CDR1 is MNHEY and CDR2 is SVGAGI. V dropped 2 bases and J dropped 8; count of bases not matched to a gene: 5. CDR3 sequence reads: CASSYDGLAGYEQFF. The CDR3 DNA reads TGTGCCAGCAGTTACGACGGACTAGCGGGTTATGAGCAGTTCTTC.

The chain carries TRBV5-1 and TRBJ2-1; D is possibly TRBD2 (5 bases). Germline CDR1 reads SGHRS; CDR2 reads YFSETQ. The CDR3 loop spans 15 amino acids. V was trimmed by 4 bases and J by 3 bases, leaving 14 bases between them. The CDR3 loop reads CASSQARGLYNEQFF. As DNA, the CDR3 is TGCGCCAGCAGCCAGGCTAGAGGACTCTACAATGAGCAGTTCTTC. The full variable domain, rest sourced from reference TRBV5-1 and TRBJ2-1, is KAGVTQTPRYLIKTRGQQVTLSCSPISGHRSVSWYQQTPGQGLQFLFEYFSETQRNKGNFPGRFSGRQFSNSRSEMNVSTLELGDSALYLCASSQARGLYNEQFFGPGTRLTVL.

The chain carries TRBV7-2 and TRBJ2-5; the match to TRBD1 covers 10 bases. The germline gives CDR1 SGHTA, CDR2 FQGNSA. V lost 2 bases, J lost 2 bases, and 5 bases stayed unmatched. The CDR3 extends over 16 amino acids. This chain's CDR3 is CASSLLKGQGQETQYF. CDR3 DNA: TGTGCCAGCAGCTTACTTAAGGGACAGGGGCAAGAGACCCAGTACTTC.

This chain connects TRBV5-4 to TRBJ2-3; 9 bases line up with TRBD1. V was pared by 5 bases and J by 6 bases, with 10 bases of the junction left unmatched. This CDR3 region has 15 residues. Germline V gives CDR1 SGHNT, CDR2 YYREEE (reference sequence). Here the CDR3 DNA reads TGTGCCAGCAGTCTCGGGACAGGGAGGGCCGATACGCAGTATTTT. Translation gives CASSLGTGRADTQYF.

This sequence joins TRBV5-4 and TRBJ2-5, with 11 bases identical to TRBD2. There are 17 residues in the CDR3. V shed 4 bases, J shed 2 bases, and the junction held 10 bases outside the gene matches. From germline, CDR1 is SGHNT and CDR2 YYREEE (reference sequence). The CDR3: CASSGIPGLAVQETQYF. The CDR3 region has the DNA TGTGCCAGCAGCGGGATCCCGGGACTAGCGGTACAAGAGACCCAGTACTTC.

In regard to this clone: One junction end disagrees with the germline gene, perhaps due to a read error. This rearrangement joins TRBV4-1 to TRBJ1-2, with D possibly being TRBD1 (5 bases). The length of the CDR3 is 14 residues. Germline CDR1 reads MGHRA; CDR2 reads YSYEKL. CDR3 region: CASSQGTGNYGYTF. CDR3 bases: TGTGCCAGCAGCCAAGGGACGGGGAACTATGGCTACACCTTC.

The genes are TRBV29-1 and TRBJ2-2, with TRBD1 matching over 7 bases. Trimming cost V 5 bases and J 4 bases; bases outside gene matches: 13. CDR3 size: 16 residues. Germline values: CDR1 SQVTM, CDR2 ANQGSEA. The CDR3 sequence: CSVKNSGTETTGELFF. The CDR3 DNA is TGCAGCGTTAAAAATTCCGGGACAGAAACCACCGGGGAGCTGTTTTTT.